This T cell receptor (beta chain) was identified in a study of blood T cell repertoires in COVID-19. Per the original methods: Reference gene primer amplification yielded estimated nucleated cell counts. Measured with immunoSEQ multiplex PCR; TCRdb has only the in-frame clones, and not every one. V and J calls and clone size are copied from that table; D and trimming were computed from the DNA. The table shows roughly 670,000 clones, with 70% to 90% occurring only once. In its sample, this clone was seen once. Trimming stripped 4 bases from V and 4 bases from J, with 13 bases between. CDR3 size: 14 residues. Germline loops: CDR1 SEHNR, CDR2 FQNEAQ (reference sequence).

The sequence derives from a woman under 30 with acute or convalescent COVID-19. The V gene is TRBV7-9, the J gene TRBJ1-2, with D possibly TRBD1 on 6 matching bases. The material sequenced was peripheral blood. The CDR3 loop reads CASSWPGHPYGYTF. CDR3 bases: TGTGCCAGCAGCTGGCCGGGACACCCCTATGGCTACACCTTC.